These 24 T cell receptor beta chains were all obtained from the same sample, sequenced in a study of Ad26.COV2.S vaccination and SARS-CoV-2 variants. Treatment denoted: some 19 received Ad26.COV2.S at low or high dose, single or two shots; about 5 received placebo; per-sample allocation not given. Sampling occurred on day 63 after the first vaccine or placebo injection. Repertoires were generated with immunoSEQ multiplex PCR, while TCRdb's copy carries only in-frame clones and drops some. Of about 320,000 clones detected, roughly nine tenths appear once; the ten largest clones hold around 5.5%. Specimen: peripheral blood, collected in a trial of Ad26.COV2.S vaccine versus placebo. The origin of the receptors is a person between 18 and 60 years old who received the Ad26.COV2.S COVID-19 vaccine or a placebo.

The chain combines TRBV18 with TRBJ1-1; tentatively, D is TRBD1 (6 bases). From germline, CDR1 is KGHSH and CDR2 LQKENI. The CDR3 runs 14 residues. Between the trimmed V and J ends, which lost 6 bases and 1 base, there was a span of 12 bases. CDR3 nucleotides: TGTGCCAGCTCCCTCGTGGGACAGAACACTGAAGCTTTCTTT. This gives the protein CASSLVGQNTEAFF. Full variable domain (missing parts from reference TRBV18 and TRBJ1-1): NAGVMQNPRHLVRRRGQEARLRCSPMKGHSHVYWYRQLPEEGLKFMVYLQKENIIDESGMPKERFSAEFPKEGPSILRIQQVVRGDSAAYFCASSLVGQNTEAFFGQGTRLTVV.

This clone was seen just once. The CDR3 reads CASSGLAGGTSSYNEQFF. In DNA, the CDR3 is TGTGCCAGTAGTGGACTAGCGGGGGGAACTAGCTCCTACAATGAGCAGTTCTTC. The chain joins TRBV19 to TRBJ2-1; TRBD2 agrees at 14 bases. The CDR3 loop spans 18 amino acids. In germline, CDR1 is LNHDA, CDR2 SQIVND (reference sequence). V was pared by 5 bases and J by 0 bases, with 6 bases of the junction left unmatched. The entire variable domain, with the rest obtained from reference TRBV19 and TRBJ2-1, is as follows: DGGITQSPKYLFRKEGQNVTLSCEQNLNHDAMYWYRQDPGQGLRLIYYSQIVNDFQKGDIAEGYSVSREKKESFPLTVTSAQKNPTAFYLCASSGLAGGTSSYNEQFFGPGTRLTVL.

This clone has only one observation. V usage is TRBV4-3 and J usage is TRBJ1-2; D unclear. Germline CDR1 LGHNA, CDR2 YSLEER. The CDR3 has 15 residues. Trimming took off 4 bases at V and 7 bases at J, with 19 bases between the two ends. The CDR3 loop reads CASSLMRDGQRGYTF. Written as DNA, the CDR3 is TGCGCCAGCAGCCTGATGAGGGATGGGCAGCGTGGCTACACCTTC.

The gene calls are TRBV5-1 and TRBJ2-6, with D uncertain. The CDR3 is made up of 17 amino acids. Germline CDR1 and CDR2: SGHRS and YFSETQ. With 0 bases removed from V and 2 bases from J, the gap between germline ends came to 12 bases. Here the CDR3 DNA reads TGCGCCAGCAGCTTGGAATCCAAGGCGGCTGGGGCCAACGTCCTGACTTTC. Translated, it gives CASSLESKAAGANVLTF.

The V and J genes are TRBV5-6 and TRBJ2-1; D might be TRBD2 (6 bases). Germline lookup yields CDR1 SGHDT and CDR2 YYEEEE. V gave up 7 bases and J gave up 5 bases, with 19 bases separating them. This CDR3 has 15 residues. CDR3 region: CASRRESIIDNEQFF. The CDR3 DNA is TGTGCCAGCCGTCGGGAGTCGATAATCGACAATGAGCAGTTCTTC.

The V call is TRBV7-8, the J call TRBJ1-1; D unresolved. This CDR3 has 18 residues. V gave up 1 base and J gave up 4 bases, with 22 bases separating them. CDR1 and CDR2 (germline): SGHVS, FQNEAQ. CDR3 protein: CASSLDGWAASSGTEAFF. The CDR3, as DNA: TGTGCCAGCAGCTTAGACGGGTGGGCGGCTTCTTCAGGCACTGAAGCTTTCTTT. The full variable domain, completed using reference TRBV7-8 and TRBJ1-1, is GAGVSQSPRYKVAKRGQDVALRCDPISGHVSLFWYQQALGQGPEFLTYFQNEAQLDKSGLPSDRFFAERPEGSVSTLKIQRTQQEDSAVYLCASSLDGWAASSGTEAFFGQGTRLTVV.

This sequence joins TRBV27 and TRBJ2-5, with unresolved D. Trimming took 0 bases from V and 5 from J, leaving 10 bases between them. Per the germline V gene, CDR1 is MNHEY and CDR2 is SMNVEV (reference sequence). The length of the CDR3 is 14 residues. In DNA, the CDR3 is TGTGCCAGCAGTTTATCTGTCGGCTGGGAGACCCAGTACTTC. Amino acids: CASSLSVGWETQYF.

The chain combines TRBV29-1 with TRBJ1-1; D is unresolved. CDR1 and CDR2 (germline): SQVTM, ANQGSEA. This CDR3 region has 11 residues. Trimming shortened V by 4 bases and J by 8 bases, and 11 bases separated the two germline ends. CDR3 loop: CSVAPGLEAFF. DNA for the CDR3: TGCAGCGTTGCCCCTGGGCTCGAAGCTTTCTTT. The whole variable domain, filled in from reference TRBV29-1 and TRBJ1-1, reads SAVISQKPSRDICQRGTSLTIQCQVDSQVTMMFWYRQQPGQSLTLIATANQGSEATYESGFVIDKFPISRPNLTFSTLTVSNMSPEDSSIYLCSVAPGLEAFFGQGTRLTVV.

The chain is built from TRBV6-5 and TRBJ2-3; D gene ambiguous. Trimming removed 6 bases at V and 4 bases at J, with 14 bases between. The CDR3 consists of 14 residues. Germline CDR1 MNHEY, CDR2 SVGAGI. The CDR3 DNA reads TGTGCCAGCAGGTATCGCGGCAGCGCAGATACGCAGTATTTT. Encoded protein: CASRYRGSADTQYF.

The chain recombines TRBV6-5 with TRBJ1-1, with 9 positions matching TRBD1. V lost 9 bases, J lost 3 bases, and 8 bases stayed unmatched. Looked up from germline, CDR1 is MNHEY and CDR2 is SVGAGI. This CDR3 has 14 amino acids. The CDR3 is CASTTGGRYTEAFF. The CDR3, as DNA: TGTGCCAGTACTACAGGGGGCAGGTACACTGAAGCTTTCTTT.

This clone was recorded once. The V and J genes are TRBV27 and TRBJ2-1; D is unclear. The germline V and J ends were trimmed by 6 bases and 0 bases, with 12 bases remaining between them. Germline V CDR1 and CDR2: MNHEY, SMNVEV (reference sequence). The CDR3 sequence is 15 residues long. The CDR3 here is CASRAQWSSYNEQFF. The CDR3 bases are TGTGCCAGCAGGGCCCAGTGGAGCTCCTACAATGAGCAGTTCTTC.

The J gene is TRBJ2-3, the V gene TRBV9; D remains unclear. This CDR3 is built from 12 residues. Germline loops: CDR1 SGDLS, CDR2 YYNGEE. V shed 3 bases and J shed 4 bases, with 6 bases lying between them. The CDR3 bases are TGTGCCAGCAGCGGGGATGCAGATACGCAGTATTTT. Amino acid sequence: CASSGDADTQYF.

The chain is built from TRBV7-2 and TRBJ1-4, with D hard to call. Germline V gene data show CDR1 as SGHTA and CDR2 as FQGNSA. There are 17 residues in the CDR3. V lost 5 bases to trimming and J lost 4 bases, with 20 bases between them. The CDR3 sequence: CASSPHPHGANNEKLFF. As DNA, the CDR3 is TGTGCCAGCAGCCCCCACCCGCACGGAGCCAATAATGAAAAACTGTTTTTT.

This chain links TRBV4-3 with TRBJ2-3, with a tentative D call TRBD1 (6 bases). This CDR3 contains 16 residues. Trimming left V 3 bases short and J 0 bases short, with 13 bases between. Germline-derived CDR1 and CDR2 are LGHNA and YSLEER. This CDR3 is CASSHKTGFSTDTQYF. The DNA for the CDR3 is TGCGCCAGCAGCCACAAAACAGGGTTTAGCACAGATACGCAGTATTTT.

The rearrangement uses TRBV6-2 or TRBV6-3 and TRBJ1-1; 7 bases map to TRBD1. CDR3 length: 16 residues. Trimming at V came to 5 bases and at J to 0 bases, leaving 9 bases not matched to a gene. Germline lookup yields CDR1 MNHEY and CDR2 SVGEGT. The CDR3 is CASSKDREGMNTEAFF. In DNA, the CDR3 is TGTGCCAGCAGTAAAGACAGGGAGGGCATGAACACTGAAGCTTTCTTT.

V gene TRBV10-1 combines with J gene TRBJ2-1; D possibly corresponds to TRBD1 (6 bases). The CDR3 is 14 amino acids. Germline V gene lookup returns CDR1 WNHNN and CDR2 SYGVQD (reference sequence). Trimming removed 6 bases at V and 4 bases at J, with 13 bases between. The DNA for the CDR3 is TGCGCCAGCAGATACAACAGGGTATACAATGAGCAGTTCTTC. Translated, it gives CASRYNRVYNEQFF.

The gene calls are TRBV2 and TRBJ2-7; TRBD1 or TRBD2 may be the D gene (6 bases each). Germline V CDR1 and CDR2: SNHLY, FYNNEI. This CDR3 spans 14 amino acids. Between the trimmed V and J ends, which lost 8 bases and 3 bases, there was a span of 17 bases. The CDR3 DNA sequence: TGTGCCAGCTCTAATGAGGGGGGCCTCTACGAGCAGTACTTC. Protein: CASSNEGGLYEQYF.

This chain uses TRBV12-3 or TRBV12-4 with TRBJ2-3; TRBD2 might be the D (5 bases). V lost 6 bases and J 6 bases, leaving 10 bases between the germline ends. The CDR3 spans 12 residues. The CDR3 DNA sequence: TGTGCCAGCAGGGACTTCACTGATACGCAGTATTTT. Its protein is CASRDFTDTQYF.

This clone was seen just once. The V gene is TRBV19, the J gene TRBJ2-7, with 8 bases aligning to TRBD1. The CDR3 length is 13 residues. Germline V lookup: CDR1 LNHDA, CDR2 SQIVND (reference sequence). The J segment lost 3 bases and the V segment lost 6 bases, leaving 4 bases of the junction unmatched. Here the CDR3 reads CASSRDRRYEQYF. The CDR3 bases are TGTGCCAGTAGCCGGGACAGGCGCTACGAGCAGTACTTC.

DNA of the CDR3: TGTGCCAGCAGGGGGAGTCTTTATAGCAATCAGCCCCAGCATTTT. Translated: CASRGSLYSNQPQHF. The rearrangement joins TRBV6-5 to TRBJ1-5; D gene ambiguous. V lost 6 bases and J 0 bases, leaving 12 bases between the germline ends. Germline assignment: CDR1 MNHEY and CDR2 SVGAGI. The CDR3 contains 15 residues.

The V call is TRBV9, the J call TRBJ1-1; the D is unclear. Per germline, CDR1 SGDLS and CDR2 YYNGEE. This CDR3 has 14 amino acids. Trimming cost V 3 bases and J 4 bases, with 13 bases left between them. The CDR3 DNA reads TGTGCCAGCAGCGCCTTTCTGGGGAGCACTGAAGCTTTCTTT. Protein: CASSAFLGSTEAFF.

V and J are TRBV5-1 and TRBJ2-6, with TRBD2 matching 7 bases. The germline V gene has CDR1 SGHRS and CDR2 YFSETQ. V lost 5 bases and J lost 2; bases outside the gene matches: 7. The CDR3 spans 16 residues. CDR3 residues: CASRGGVRAGANVLTF. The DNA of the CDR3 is TGCGCCAGCAGGGGAGGGGTGAGGGCTGGGGCCAACGTCCTGACTTTC.

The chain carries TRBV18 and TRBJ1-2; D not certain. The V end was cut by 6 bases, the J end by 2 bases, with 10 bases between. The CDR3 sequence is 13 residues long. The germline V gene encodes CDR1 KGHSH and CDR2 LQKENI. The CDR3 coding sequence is TGTGCCAGCTCCCGAGACCCCAACTATGGCTACACCTTC. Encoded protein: CASSRDPNYGYTF.

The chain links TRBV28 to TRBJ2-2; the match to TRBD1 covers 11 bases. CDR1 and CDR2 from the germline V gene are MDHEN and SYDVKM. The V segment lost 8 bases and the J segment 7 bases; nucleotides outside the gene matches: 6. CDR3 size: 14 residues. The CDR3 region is CASHEGQGVGELFF. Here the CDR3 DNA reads TGTGCCAGCCACGAGGGACAGGGGGTCGGGGAGCTGTTTTTT. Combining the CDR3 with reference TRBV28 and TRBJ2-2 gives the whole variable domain DVKVTQSSRYLVKRTGEKVFLECVQDMDHENMFWYRQDPGLGLRLIYFSYDVKMKEKGDIPEGYSVSREKKERFSLILESASTNQTSMYLCASHEGQGVGELFFGEGSRLTVL.